This TCR beta chain was sequenced for a study of cytomegalovirus exposure and HLA in healthy donors. Study at large: For the approximately 400 genotyped donors, more than 80% fell within the Caucasian-associated ancestry cluster.

A note on this clone: What it binds is not known.

The CDR3 consists of 13 residues. Looked up from germline, CDR1 is SGHVS and CDR2 is FNYEAQ. V was cut by 4 bases and J by 9 bases, with 13 bases left in between. Study-level findings and limits: The availability of immune exposure information extended only to CMV serostatus. Earlier analysis yielded a pattern in which most TCR beta V segments were productive about 90% or about 30% of the time. Cytomegalovirus association was assigned to under 200 TCR beta chains.

Amplification used 60 Vbeta primers and 13 Jbeta primers. Sequenced by immunoSEQ multiplex PCR; TCRdb stores in-frame clones only, minus some. The sample has under 150,000 clones, approximately 82% seen once; the top ten hold roughly 2.6%. The origin of this receptor is a man in his forties or fifties in good health and CMV-seronegative. Sequencing was carried out using PBMCs. This chain joins TRBV7-6 and TRBJ1-5; no definite D call. CDR3 region: CASSSFPVGPQHF. The CDR3 region has the DNA TGTGCCAGCAGCTCTTTCCCGGTTGGGCCCCAGCATTTT.